This T cell receptor (beta chain) derives from a study of beta chain features in type 1 diabetes. In regard to this clone: Its antigen is unknown.

The sequenced template was cDNA made from the entire isolated RNA. Assay: immunoSEQ multiplex PCR; the TCRdb copy retains only in-frame clones and omits some. The data contain hundreds of thousands of clones, more than 9% of them singletons. Study-level points and caveats: VDJ junctions from patients with type 1 diabetes contained fewer insertions and more deletions.

The germline V gene encodes CDR1 KGHSH and CDR2 LQKENI. V gave up 6 bases and J gave up 0 bases, with 8 bases separating them. The length of the CDR3 is 13 residues. Source material: naive CD4+ T cells from blood. This chain connects TRBV18 to TRBJ1-1; D unresolved. The clonotype originates from a woman in her late teens or twenties in good health. The CDR3 DNA reads TGTGCCAGCTCGCCAAACTTGAACACTGAAGCTTTCTTT. Protein: CASSPNLNTEAFF.